This entry concerns a single T cell receptor (beta chain). J lost 3 bases, V lost 1 base, and 6 bases had no gene match. The CDR3 is made up of 16 amino acids. Germline assignment: CDR1 SGHVS and CDR2 FNYEAQ. These data are taken from a study of blood T cell repertoires in COVID-19. At the level of the study: The origin of the acute and convalescent COVID-19 samples was the United States, Italy and Spain.

In the source study's methods: The assay estimated nucleated cells by amplifying reference gene primers. Only in-frame clones appear in the TCRdb table, and some are missing; sequencing was by immunoSEQ multiplex PCR. The V and J calls and the clone size are those of that table, but D and trimming were determined from the DNA. This table has roughly 150,000 clones, around 89% appearing once. J is TRBJ2-3 and V is TRBV7-6; 8 positions match TRBD2. Sequencing was carried out using peripheral blood. The receptor was derived from a man in his fifties who had recovered from COVID-19. The CDR3 region has the DNA TGTGCCAGCAGCTTAGGTGCGGGGGGCGCAACAGATACGCAGTATTTT. This translates into CASSLGAGGATDTQYF.